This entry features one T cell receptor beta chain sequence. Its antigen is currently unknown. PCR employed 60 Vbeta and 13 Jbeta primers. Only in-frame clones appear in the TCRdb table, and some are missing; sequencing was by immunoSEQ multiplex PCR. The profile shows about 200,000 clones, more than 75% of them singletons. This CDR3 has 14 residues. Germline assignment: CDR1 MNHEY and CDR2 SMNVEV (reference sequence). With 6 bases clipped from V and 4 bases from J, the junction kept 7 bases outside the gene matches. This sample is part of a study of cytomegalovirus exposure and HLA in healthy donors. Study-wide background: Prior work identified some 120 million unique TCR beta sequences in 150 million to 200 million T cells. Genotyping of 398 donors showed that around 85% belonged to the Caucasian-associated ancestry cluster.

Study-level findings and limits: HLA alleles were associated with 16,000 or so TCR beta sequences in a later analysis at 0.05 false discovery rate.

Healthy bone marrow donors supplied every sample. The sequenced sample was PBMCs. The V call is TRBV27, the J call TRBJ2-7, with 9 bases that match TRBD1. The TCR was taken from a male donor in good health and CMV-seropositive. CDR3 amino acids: CASRTDRGGYEQYF. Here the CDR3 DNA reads TGTGCCAGCAGGACGGACAGGGGTGGTTACGAGCAGTACTTC.